The rows below give T cell receptor beta chains drawn from one sample of a study of blood T cells in healthy people across ages. MiXCR, applied by TCRdb to the 5' RACE reads, yields one record per CDR3 protein. The sample records about 1.6 million distinct CDR3 sequences, about 35% being singletons. The sample consisted of blood. These receptors were obtained from a young woman in good health. The CDR3 runs from the conserved cysteine through the conserved F or W. D genes are given only for firm matches. Expanded clones get a size class; other rows say once, few or many, or leave the size out.

CDR3 protein,CDR3 DNA,V gene,D gene,clone size,J gene
CASRLTAKNEKLFF,TGTGCCAGCAGGTTGACAGCCAAAAATGAAAAACTGTTTTTT,TRBV13,.,.,TRBJ1-4
CASSLELIGTEAFF,TGTGCCAGCAGCTTAGAACTCATCGGCACTGAAGCTTTCTTT,TRBV7-8,.,few,TRBJ1-1
CASSYTLNEKLFF,TGTGCCAGCAGTTACACTTTGAATGAAAAACTGTTTTTT,TRBV12-3/TRBV12-4,.,.,TRBJ1-4
CASTPGRGHTDAQYF,TGTGCCAGCACCCCGGGGAGAGGGCACACAGATGCGCAGTATTTT,TRBV12-3/TRBV12-4,.,.,TRBJ2-3
CASTAPSEREQFF,TGTGCCAGCACCGCTCCATCCGAGCGGGAGCAGTTCTTC,TRBV3-1,.,.,TRBJ2-1
CASRTGGEQYF,TGTGCCAGCAGAACTGGGGGGGAGCAGTACTTC,TRBV12-3/TRBV12-4,.,many,TRBJ2-7
CASSRQGGFITDTQYF,TGTGCCAGCAGCCGCCAGGGGGGTTTTATCACAGATACGCAGTATTTT,TRBV2,.,.,TRBJ2-3
CASSLGGQGLRDTQYF,TGTGCCAGCAGCCTGGGCGGACAGGGTTTGCGAGATACGCAGTATTTT,TRBV7-3,TRBD1,few,TRBJ2-3
CASSSDKSLIYEQYF,TGTGCCAGCAGCTCCGACAAGTCCCTCATCTACGAGCAGTACTTC,TRBV6-6,.,few,TRBJ2-7
CSFTGTPTTISYNEQFF,TGCAGTTTTACCGGGACACCCACTACCATCTCCTACAATGAGCAGTTCTTC,TRBV20-1,.,many,TRBJ2-1
CASSAPGGGFFGNEQFF,TGTGCCAGCAGCGCGCCGGGCGGGGGTTTTTTTGGGAATGAGCAGTTCTTC,TRBV7-6,TRBD2,.,TRBJ2-1
CASSRSGSSYNEQFF,TGTGCCAGCAGCCGTAGCGGTTCCTCCTACAATGAGCAGTTCTTC,TRBV28,.,many,TRBJ2-1
CSVRDGAEASYEQYF,TGCAGTGTTAGAGATGGGGCAGAGGCTTCCTACGAGCAGTACTTC,TRBV20-1,.,few,TRBJ2-7
CASSQVPLAGTYNEQFF,TGTGCCAGCAGCCAAGTCCCACTAGCGGGGACGTACAATGAGCAGTTCTTC,TRBV14,TRBD2,once,TRBJ2-1
CAGSYSPSDRGSEQYF,TGTGCCGGCAGTTACTCTCCCTCCGACAGGGGTAGCGAGCAGTACTTC,TRBV6-6,TRBD1,.,TRBJ2-7
CASSLPLWTRGGNEQFF,TGCGCCAGCAGCCTACCCCTTTGGACTAGGGGCGGCAATGAGCAGTTCTTC,TRBV5-1,TRBD2,.,TRBJ2-1
CASNLDGTISYEQYF,TGTGCCAGCAACTTAGACGGGACAATCTCCTACGAGCAGTACTTC,TRBV7-9,.,.,TRBJ2-7
CASKGEPNNSPLHF,TGTGCCAGCAAGGGTGAACCTAATAATTCACCCCTCCACTTT,TRBV2,.,few,TRBJ1-6
CASSLGGIGAGEQFF,TGTGCCAGCAGCTTGGGAGGGATCGGGGCAGGAGAGCAGTTCTTC,TRBV7-2,TRBD2,few,TRBJ2-1
CASSLAIGAKNIQYF,TGTGCCAGCAGCTTAGCCATAGGGGCCAAAAACATTCAGTACTTC,TRBV7-9,.,.,TRBJ2-4
CASRDRDTYEQYF,TGTGCCAGCAGAGACCGGGACACCTACGAGCAGTACTTC,TRBV2,.,.,TRBJ2-7
CASSSAGVSNYGYTF,TGTGCCAGCAGTTCCGCAGGGGTTTCTAACTATGGCTACACCTTC,TRBV6-5,.,.,TRBJ1-2
CSASSTSGGAQQETQYF,TGCAGTGCTAGCTCGACTAGCGGGGGGGCCCAACAAGAGACCCAGTACTTC,TRBV20-1,TRBD2,.,TRBJ2-5
CASTRRLEDEQYF,TGTGCCAGCACCAGGCGACTAGAAGACGAGCAGTACTTC,TRBV2,.,few,TRBJ2-7
CASSQEGPSSYNEQFF,TGTGCCAGCAGCCAAGAAGGGCCGAGCTCCTACAATGAGCAGTTCTTC,TRBV4-2,.,many,TRBJ2-1
CASSFARDSRTDTQYF,TGCGCCAGCAGCTTCGCTAGGGACTCCCGCACAGATACGCAGTATTTT,TRBV5-1,.,.,TRBJ2-3
CSVEDGTPEAFF,TGCAGCGTTGAAGACGGGACTCCCGAAGCTTTCTTT,TRBV29-1,.,.,TRBJ1-1
CASSFQTSGRGEQFF,TGTGCCAGCAGCTTTCAGACTAGCGGGAGAGGTGAGCAGTTCTTC,TRBV7-3,TRBD2,.,TRBJ2-1
CASITGGFGNTEAFF,TGTGCCAGCATAACAGGGGGGTTTGGAAACACTGAAGCTTTCTTT,TRBV2,TRBD1,few,TRBJ1-1
CSARSGSGGAPSTDTQYF,TGCAGTGCTAGATCAGGTAGCGGGGGGGCCCCGAGCACAGATACGCAGTATTTT,TRBV20-1,TRBD2,few,TRBJ2-3
CSARGGLAGGTNEQFF,TGCAGTGCTAGAGGGGGGCTAGCGGGAGGGACCAATGAGCAGTTCTTC,TRBV20-1,TRBD2,.,TRBJ2-1
CASSQFVGTGDPQYF,TGTGCCAGCAGCCAATTTGTGGGGACAGGGGACCCGCAGTACTTC,TRBV3-1,TRBD1,.,TRBJ2-5
CASSQQTSGRMKTQYF,TGCGCCAGCAGCCAACAGACTAGCGGGAGGATGAAGACCCAGTACTTC,TRBV4-1,TRBD2,.,TRBJ2-5
CASSSDRFNEKLFF,TGTGCCAGCAGCTCCGACAGATTTAATGAAAAACTGTTTTTT,TRBV7-2,.,.,TRBJ1-4
CASSTSRGSQETQYF,TGTGCCAGCAGCACTAGTCGGGGTTCCCAAGAGACCCAGTACTTC,TRBV9,.,.,TRBJ2-5
CASSPGTAGGMTGELFF,TGTGCCAGCAGCCCCGGGACCGCGGGGGGGATGACCGGGGAGCTGTTTTTT,TRBV7-3,TRBD2,.,TRBJ2-2
CASSSGTSDYTDTQYF,TGCGCCAGCAGCTCCGGGACTAGCGATTACACAGATACGCAGTATTTT,TRBV5-1,TRBD2,once,TRBJ2-3
CASSFSPGNAYGYTF,TGTGCCAGCAGCTTTTCTCCGGGAAATGCTTATGGCTACACCTTC,TRBV11-2,.,.,TRBJ1-2
CASIGYSLNQETQYF,TGTGCCAGCATTGGCTACAGTCTCAACCAAGAGACCCAGTACTTC,TRBV6-1,.,.,TRBJ2-5
CASAHYSGGKETQYF,TGTGCCAGCGCGCACTATAGCGGGGGGAAAGAGACCCAGTACTTC,TRBV6-6,TRBD2,.,TRBJ2-5
CASSQPAYVRALHF,TGCGCCAGCAGCCAACCCGCATATGTTAGGGCCCTCCACTTT,TRBV4-1,.,few,TRBJ1-6
CASSFRVLGTDTQYF,TGCGCCAGCAGCTTCCGGGTCCTCGGCACGGATACGCAGTATTTT,TRBV5-1,.,.,TRBJ2-3
CASSLRGDRAYSYEQYF,TGTGCCAGCAGTTTAAGGGGGGACAGGGCTTACTCCTACGAGCAGTACTTC,TRBV28,TRBD1,.,TRBJ2-7
CASRPGTFYEQYF,TGTGCCAGCAGGCCCGGGACATTCTACGAGCAGTACTTC,TRBV28,.,.,TRBJ2-7
CSATITAAVVTDTQYF,TGCAGTGCTACGATCACCGCGGCGGTAGTGACAGATACGCAGTATTTT,TRBV20-1,.,many,TRBJ2-3
CASRGCEEGPNIQYF,TGCGCCAGCAGGGGTTGCGAGGAGGGGCCGAACATTCAGTACTTC,TRBV5-1,.,.,TRBJ2-4
CASSSAGASYEQYF,TGTGCCAGCAGTAGTGCAGGGGCGTCCTACGAGCAGTACTTC,TRBV27,.,.,TRBJ2-7
CASSQGRPGYQETQYF,TGTGCCAGCAGCCAAGGTCGCCCGGGGTACCAAGAGACCCAGTACTTC,TRBV3-1,.,.,TRBJ2-5
CASSSGPLVVEQYF,TGTGCCAGCAGCTCGGGACCTCTAGTCGTGGAGCAGTACTTC,TRBV11-2,.,.,TRBJ2-7
CASILGDSLGTGELFF,TGTGCCAGCATCCTAGGGGATAGCTTGGGCACCGGGGAGCTGTTTTTT,TRBV9,.,.,TRBJ2-2
CASSSSRGNKETQYF,TGTGCCAGCAGTTCTTCTCGGGGAAATAAAGAGACCCAGTACTTC,TRBV12-3/TRBV12-4,.,few,TRBJ2-5
CVSSAQGANYGYTF,TGTGTCAGCAGTGCCCAGGGAGCAAACTATGGCTACACCTTC,TRBV2,.,.,TRBJ1-2
CSAVIPRGWYQETQYF,TGCAGTGCTGTTATACCCAGGGGCTGGTACCAAGAGACCCAGTACTTC,TRBV20-1,.,.,TRBJ2-5
CASSVSLGAGDTQYF,TGTGCCAGCAGCGTATCCCTGGGGGCGGGAGATACGCAGTATTTT,TRBV9,.,.,TRBJ2-3
CASSPDRSNNEQFF,TGCGCCAGCAGCCCTGACAGGTCCAACAATGAGCAGTTCTTC,TRBV5-1,.,.,TRBJ2-1
CASHQGSRLEAFF,TGTGCCAGCCACCAGGGATCTAGATTAGAAGCTTTCTTT,TRBV6-1,.,.,TRBJ1-1
CASSERIWSGQGAKQPQHF,TGTGCCAGCAGCGAACGGATTTGGAGTGGACAGGGGGCGAAACAGCCCCAGCATTTT,TRBV7-8,TRBD1,few,TRBJ1-5